Listed below are T cell receptor beta chains from one sample, sequenced in a study of blood T cell repertoires in COVID-19. Clones were read by immunoSEQ multiplex PCR, and TCRdb kept only the in-frame ones, dropping some. The sample carries around 97,000 clones, 80% to 90% recorded once. The sample consisted of peripheral blood. All receptors derive from a human donor in a cohort sampled during active COVID-19. The CDR3 runs from the conserved cysteine through the conserved F or W. The D gene is left open where the match is weak. Clone size appears in some rows only: once, few, many, or a class for an expanded clone.

d_gene: .; j_gene: TRBJ1-1; len: 14; abundance: .; v_gene: TRBV5-8; CDR3aa: CASSLTGRDTEAFF; CDR3nt: TGTGCCAGCAGCTTGACAGGCCGCGACACTGAAGCTTTCTTT
d_gene: .; j_gene: TRBJ2-7; len: 12; abundance: .; v_gene: TRBV28; CDR3aa: CASSPGVGESLF; CDR3nt: TGTGCCAGCAGTCCGGGGGTGGGGGAAAGCCTTTTC
d_gene: TRBD1; j_gene: TRBJ2-6; len: 19; abundance: once; v_gene: TRBV10-3; CDR3aa: CAISESGQGSHSGANVLTF; CDR3nt: TGTGCCATCAGTGAGTCAGGACAGGGCAGCCACTCTGGGGCCAACGTCCTGACTTTC
d_gene: TRBD1; j_gene: TRBJ1-4; len: 12; abundance: .; v_gene: TRBV28; CDR3aa: CATDRAREKLFF; CDR3nt: TGTGCCACCGACAGGGCCCGTGAAAAACTGTTTTTT
d_gene: TRBD1; j_gene: TRBJ1-2; len: 15; abundance: .; v_gene: TRBV9; CDR3aa: CASSVDPGQGAGYTF; CDR3nt: TGTGCCAGCAGCGTAGACCCCGGACAGGGTGCTGGCTACACCTTC
d_gene: TRBD2; j_gene: TRBJ2-3; len: 15; abundance: .; v_gene: TRBV3-1/TRBV3-2; CDR3aa: CASSQTSGNEDTQYF; CDR3nt: TGTGCCAGCAGCCAGACTAGCGGGAATGAAGATACGCAGTATTTT
d_gene: .; j_gene: TRBJ1-2; len: 17; abundance: .; v_gene: TRBV3-1/TRBV3-2; CDR3aa: CASSQGLRESPNYGYTF; CDR3nt: TGTGCCAGCAGCCAAGGTCTCCGCGAGTCTCCTAACTATGGCTACACCTTC
d_gene: TRBD1; j_gene: TRBJ1-2; len: 16; abundance: .; v_gene: TRBV5-1; CDR3aa: CASSLSGTVEYYGYTF; CDR3nt: TGCGCCAGCAGCTTGTCCGGGACAGTTGAGTACTATGGCTACACCTTC
d_gene: .; j_gene: TRBJ2-7; len: 14; abundance: .; v_gene: TRBV5-1; CDR3aa: CASSLAEGRYEQYF; CDR3nt: TGCGCCAGCAGCTTGGCCGAGGGGAGGTACGAGCAGTACTTC
d_gene: TRBD2; j_gene: TRBJ2-5; len: 17; abundance: .; v_gene: TRBV7-2; CDR3aa: CASSFGLAGGYQETQYF; CDR3nt: TGTGCCAGCAGCTTCGGACTAGCGGGGGGATACCAAGAGACCCAGTACTTC
d_gene: .; j_gene: TRBJ2-5; len: 12; abundance: .; v_gene: TRBV19; CDR3aa: CASSIDRGTQYF; CDR3nt: TGTGCCAGTAGTATAGATCGGGGAACCCAGTACTTC
d_gene: TRBD1; j_gene: TRBJ1-5; len: 16; abundance: .; v_gene: TRBV19; CDR3aa: CASRPPGQYSNQPQHF; CDR3nt: TGTGCCAGTAGACCTCCGGGACAGTATAGCAATCAGCCCCAGCATTTT
d_gene: .; j_gene: TRBJ1-1; len: 14; abundance: .; v_gene: TRBV20-1; CDR3aa: CSASRQGMNTEAFF; CDR3nt: TGCAGTGCTAGTCGTCAGGGCATGAACACTGAAGCTTTCTTT
d_gene: TRBD1; j_gene: TRBJ2-7; len: 12; abundance: .; v_gene: TRBV29-1; CDR3aa: CSVEDTGVEQYF; CDR3nt: TGCAGCGTTGAAGACACAGGGGTCGAGCAGTACTTC
d_gene: .; j_gene: TRBJ2-5; len: 14; abundance: .; v_gene: TRBV5-1; CDR3aa: CASSLSQLEETQYF; CDR3nt: TGCGCCAGCAGCTTGTCACAGCTGGAAGAGACCCAGTACTTC
d_gene: .; j_gene: TRBJ2-7; len: 11; abundance: .; v_gene: TRBV5-6; CDR3aa: CASSSQLRQYF; CDR3nt: TGTGCCAGCAGCTCACAGTTGCGTCAGTACTTC
d_gene: .; j_gene: TRBJ2-7; len: 14; abundance: .; v_gene: TRBV6-5; CDR3aa: CASSYGAGVYEQYF; CDR3nt: TGTGCCAGCAGTTATGGAGCAGGGGTCTACGAGCAGTACTTC
d_gene: TRBD2; j_gene: TRBJ2-1; len: 14; abundance: few; v_gene: TRBV10-3; CDR3aa: CAISPLAGGDEQFF; CDR3nt: TGTGCCATCAGCCCACTAGCGGGGGGGGATGAGCAGTTCTTC
d_gene: .; j_gene: TRBJ1-4; len: 13; abundance: .; v_gene: TRBV5-5; CDR3aa: CASSFFGREKLFF; CDR3nt: TGTGCCAGCAGCTTTTTTGGCAGAGAAAAACTGTTTTTT
d_gene: TRBD1; j_gene: TRBJ1-5; len: 13; abundance: .; v_gene: TRBV12-3/TRBV12-4; CDR3aa: CASKNRGFQPQHF; CDR3nt: TGTGCCAGCAAAAACAGGGGGTTTCAGCCCCAGCATTTT
d_gene: .; j_gene: TRBJ2-5; len: 15; abundance: .; v_gene: TRBV2; CDR3aa: CASSEVAGPQETQYF; CDR3nt: TGTGCCAGCAGTGAAGTAGCAGGGCCCCAAGAGACCCAGTACTTC
d_gene: TRBD2; j_gene: TRBJ2-7; len: 16; abundance: .; v_gene: TRBV5-4; CDR3aa: CASSFGTKPAGGEQYF; CDR3nt: TGTGCCAGCAGCTTCGGAACCAAGCCTGCCGGGGGGGAGCAGTACTTC
d_gene: .; j_gene: TRBJ1-2; len: 16; abundance: .; v_gene: TRBV15; CDR3aa: CATSREIETARYGYTF; CDR3nt: TGTGCCACCAGCAGAGAGATAGAGACAGCCCGCTATGGCTACACCTTC
d_gene: .; j_gene: TRBJ2-7; len: 14; abundance: .; v_gene: TRBV5-1; CDR3aa: CASSLTEGSYEQYF; CDR3nt: TGCGCCAGCAGCTTGACGGAGGGCTCCTACGAGCAGTACTTC
d_gene: .; j_gene: TRBJ1-1; len: 15; abundance: .; v_gene: TRBV6-2/TRBV6-3; CDR3aa: CASSYSPAGNTEAFF; CDR3nt: TGTGCCAGCAGTTACTCCCCGGCGGGAAACACTGAAGCTTTCTTT
d_gene: .; j_gene: TRBJ1-1; len: 15; abundance: once; v_gene: TRBV27; CDR3aa: CASSLVGGDYTEAFF; CDR3nt: TGTGCCAGCAGTTTAGTTGGAGGCGACTACACTGAAGCTTTCTTT
d_gene: .; j_gene: TRBJ2-5; len: 14; abundance: once; v_gene: TRBV27; CDR3aa: CASSLGRPLETQYF; CDR3nt: TGTGCCAGCAGTTTAGGCAGGCCGTTGGAGACCCAGTACTTC
d_gene: TRBD1; j_gene: TRBJ1-2; len: 18; abundance: once; v_gene: TRBV6-2/TRBV6-3; CDR3aa: CASSLRTGEISYRDGYTF; CDR3nt: TGTGCCAGCAGTCTAAGGACAGGGGAAATTTCATATAGGGATGGCTACACCTTC
d_gene: .; j_gene: TRBJ1-2; len: 14; abundance: .; v_gene: TRBV6-5; CDR3aa: CASSSVTVNYGYTF; CDR3nt: TGTGCCAGCAGTTCCGTGACAGTGAACTATGGCTACACCTTC
d_gene: .; j_gene: TRBJ1-1; len: 14; abundance: .; v_gene: TRBV19; CDR3aa: CASSAGMGITEAFF; CDR3nt: TGTGCCAGTAGTGCCGGGATGGGGATCACTGAAGCTTTCTTT
d_gene: TRBD1; j_gene: TRBJ1-4; len: 15; abundance: .; v_gene: TRBV19; CDR3aa: CASSMTGLQGEKLFF; CDR3nt: TGTGCCAGTAGTATGACAGGGCTTCAGGGGGAAAAACTGTTTTTT
d_gene: .; j_gene: TRBJ2-7; len: 16; abundance: .; v_gene: TRBV3-1/TRBV3-2; CDR3aa: CASSQEIGDSQYEQYF; CDR3nt: TGTGCCAGCAGCCAAGAAATCGGCGACAGCCAGTACGAGCAGTACTTC
d_gene: TRBD1; j_gene: TRBJ1-1; len: 13; abundance: once; v_gene: TRBV7-9; CDR3aa: CASQTGQGTEAFF; CDR3nt: TGTGCCAGCCAAACAGGACAGGGCACTGAAGCTTTCTTT
d_gene: TRBD2; j_gene: TRBJ2-5; len: 15; abundance: .; v_gene: TRBV5-4; CDR3aa: CASSLGLAGGETQYF; CDR3nt: TGTGCCAGCAGCTTAGGACTAGCGGGGGGCGAGACCCAGTACTTC